Listed here are 26 T cell receptor beta chains from one sample, sequenced in a study of STAT5B mutations in CD4+ large granular lymphocyte leukemia. The assay was immunoSEQ multiplex PCR, and TCRdb's table has in-frame clones only and misses some. The repertoire holds 30,000 to 40,000 clones, with approximately 72% as singletons. Input material: CD4+ T cells from blood buffy coats. All receptors come from a human donor in good health.

The CDR3 nucleotides are TGTGCCAGCAGCGCGATGCCGGGACAGAATTCCTATGGCTACACCTTC. As protein: CASSAMPGQNSYGYTF. The chain recombines TRBV9 with TRBJ1-2; TRBD1 agrees at 7 bases. Germline assignment: CDR1 SGDLS and CDR2 YYNGEE. Trimming removed 3 bases from V and 4 bases from J; junction bases left unmatched: 12. The CDR3 loop spans 16 amino acids.

A single count supports this clone. The chain is built from TRBV27 and TRBJ2-1; TRBD1 matches 12 bases. V was clipped by 8 bases and J by 8 bases; unmatched bases: 7. The CDR3 covers 14 residues. The germline gives CDR1 MNHEY, CDR2 SMNVEV (reference sequence). CDR3 in DNA: TGTGCCAGCGCCGGGACAGGGGGCTTCTATGAGCAGTTCTTC. Protein product: CASAGTGGFYEQFF.

V is TRBV27 and J is TRBJ1-2; D call uncertain. Trimming took 1 base from V and 8 from J, leaving 17 bases between them. The CDR3 covers 15 residues. Germline CDR1 is MNHEY and CDR2 is SMNVEV (reference sequence). CDR3 DNA sequence: TGTGCCAGCAGTTTATTCACAAGCGGGGTCGGGGGCTACACCTTC. The encoded protein is CASSLFTSGVGGYTF.

This clone was observed a few times. V and J are TRBV15 and TRBJ1-5; D ambiguous. The CDR3 sequence is 13 residues long. Germline CDR1 and CDR2: LNHNV and YYDKDF (reference sequence). Deletions cut 1 base from V and 6 bases from J, with 7 bases between. The CDR3 protein is CATSRAPSQPQHF. CDR3 coding DNA: TGTGCCACCAGCAGAGCACCCAGTCAGCCCCAGCATTTT. The whole variable domain, remainder taken from reference TRBV15 and TRBJ1-5, is DAMVIQNPRYQVTQFGKPVTLSCSQTLNHNVMYWYQQKSSQAPKLLFHYYDKDFNNEADTPDNFQSRRPNTSFCFLDIRSPGLGDTAMYLCATSRAPSQPQHFGDGTRLSIL.

CDR3 in amino acids: CASSARTGEETQYF. CDR3 nucleotide sequence: TGTGCCAGCAGCGCGAGGACAGGGGAAGAGACCCAGTACTTC. The V and J genes are TRBV9 and TRBJ2-5; the match to TRBD1 covers 9 bases. The CDR3 loop spans 14 amino acids. Per germline, CDR1 SGDLS and CDR2 YYNGEE. V was clipped by 3 bases and J by 3 bases; unmatched bases: 3.

This clone was counted only a few times. This rearrangement joins TRBV18 to TRBJ2-2; TRBD2 aligns across 13 bases. CDR1 KGHSH and CDR2 LQKENI come from the germline V gene. Trimming took 3 bases from V and 0 from J; bases not matched to a gene: 7. CDR3 size: 19 residues. CDR3 bases: TGTGCCAGCTCACCCAATCGACTAGCGGGGGGCACGAACACCGGGGAGCTGTTTTTT. The encoded protein is CASSPNRLAGGTNTGELFF.

This clone was counted a single time. The genes are TRBV6-5 and TRBJ2-7, with 12 nucleotides matching TRBD2. The CDR3 is made up of 16 amino acids. The germline CDR1 and CDR2 sequences are MNHEY and SVGAGI. V gave up 0 bases and J gave up 6 bases; unmatched junction bases: 6. The CDR3 spells CASSYSRTSGTGEQYF. For the CDR3, the DNA is TGTGCCAGCAGTTACTCGAGGACTAGCGGGACTGGCGAGCAGTACTTC.

The V and J genes are TRBV7-2 and TRBJ1-4; 9 nucleotides align to TRBD1. CDR1 is SGHTA and CDR2 is FQGNSA in the germline V gene. V was pared by 2 bases and J by 7 bases, with 5 bases of the junction left unmatched. This CDR3 is 15 amino acids long. CDR3 sequence (DNA): TGTGCCAGCAGCTTACCGGGACAGGGAACTGAAAAACTGTTTTTT. Its protein product is CASSLPGQGTEKLFF.

The chain is built from TRBV4-1 and TRBJ1-2, with D hard to call. V gave up 0 bases and J gave up 5 bases, with 13 bases separating them. The CDR3 runs to 15 residues. The germline V gene encodes CDR1 MGHRA and CDR2 YSYEKL. CDR3: CASSQEEGRVYGYTF. CDR3 DNA: TGCGCCAGCAGCCAAGAAGAAGGTAGGGTTTATGGCTACACCTTC.

This chain connects TRBV14 to TRBJ1-1; D not resolved. This CDR3 has 14 amino acids. The V end lost 6 bases, the J end lost 1 base, and 12 bases lay between the germline ends. Germline V CDR1 and CDR2: SGHDN, FVKESK. The CDR3 nucleotides read TGTGCCAGCAGAAGGGAGACTCAGAACACTGAAGCTTTCTTT. This encodes CASRRETQNTEAFF.

The gene calls are TRBV5-1 and TRBJ2-1, with 7 bases that match TRBD2. With V trimmed by 4 bases and J by 11 bases, 18 bases remained unmatched. Germline CDR1 and CDR2: SGHRS and YFSETQ. The CDR3 has 16 residues. The CDR3 here is CASSLESYSSGNKQFF. In nucleotides, the CDR3 is TGCGCCAGCAGCCTTGAGTCATACTCTAGCGGAAACAAGCAGTTCTTC.

CDR3 residues: CASSPPTGGYETQYF. The DNA for the CDR3 is TGTGCCAGCAGCCCTCCGACAGGGGGTTACGAGACCCAGTACTTC. The rearrangement links TRBV7-6 to TRBJ2-5, with 9 positions matching TRBD1. The V and J ends lost 5 bases and 5 bases, in that order; junction bases with no gene match: 9. The CDR3 runs to 15 residues. Germline CDR1 SGHVS, CDR2 FNYEAQ.

V usage is TRBV6-4 and J usage is TRBJ2-2; D is perhaps TRBD1 or TRBD2 (5 bases each). Trimming took off 3 bases at V and 4 bases at J, with 15 bases between the two ends. The V gene's germline CDR1 is MRHNA and CDR2 SNTAGT. CDR3 length: 16 amino acids. The CDR3 here is CASSDWGPGSTGELFF. The CDR3 bases are TGTGCCAGCAGTGATTGGGGACCAGGGAGCACCGGGGAGCTGTTTTTT.

The chain is built from TRBV6-6 and TRBJ2-4; D call uncertain. Germline assignment: CDR1 MNHNY and CDR2 SVGAGI (reference sequence). The CDR3 has 16 amino acids. Trimming removed 0 bases at V and 0 bases at J, with 9 bases between. CDR3 sequence: CASSYSNTLAKNIQYF. The CDR3 DNA follows: TGTGCCAGCAGTTACTCGAACACTTTAGCCAAAAACATTCAGTACTTC.

The chain carries TRBV11-3 and TRBJ2-5, with a weak D call TRBD1 (6 bases). Per germline, CDR1 SGHNT and CDR2 YENEEA. V lost 4 bases and J 2 bases, leaving 14 bases between the germline ends. The CDR3 has 15 amino acids. The chain's CDR3 is CASSSSGTPQETQYF. DNA of the CDR3: TGTGCCAGCAGCTCCTCCGGGACACCACAAGAGACCCAGTACTTC.

This clone occurred once. V gene TRBV18 combines with J gene TRBJ2-1; D remains unclear. Germline CDR1 is KGHSH and CDR2 is LQKENI. The CDR3 consists of 15 residues. V was trimmed by 2 bases and J by 2 bases, leaving 10 bases between them. Here the CDR3 reads CASSPGRTAYNEQFF. CDR3 nucleotides: TGTGCCAGCTCACCAGGCAGGACCGCCTACAATGAGCAGTTCTTC. The variable domain in full, with the rest retrieved from reference TRBV18 and TRBJ2-1, is NAGVMQNPRHLVRRRGQEARLRCSPMKGHSHVYWYRQLPEEGLKFMVYLQKENIIDESGMPKERFSAEFPKEGPSILRIQQVVRGDSAAYFCASSPGRTAYNEQFFGPGTRLTVL.

The DNA for the CDR3 is TGTGCCAGCAGCGAAAGGGACAGGGACCTTCACTATAGCAATCAGCCCCAGCATTTT. This encodes CASSERDRDLHYSNQPQHF. The rearrangement links TRBV7-9 to TRBJ1-5, with 9 bases fitting TRBD1. This CDR3 region has 19 residues. CDR1 SEHNR and CDR2 FQNEAQ come from the germline V gene (reference sequence). The trim removed 5 bases at V and 0 bases at J, leaving 14 bases unmatched.

The V and J genes are TRBV11-2 and TRBJ2-5; a possible D gene is TRBD2 (5 bases). V was pared by 1 base and J by 5 bases, with 8 bases between. This CDR3 comprises 13 residues. Germline lookup yields CDR1 SGHAT and CDR2 FQNNGV. The CDR3 reads CASSLVSGETQYF. Here the CDR3 DNA reads TGTGCCAGCAGCTTAGTTTCGGGGGAGACCCAGTACTTC.

This chain joins TRBV30 and TRBJ2-4; 15 bases fit TRBD2. The CDR3 covers 13 residues. Germline assignment: CDR1 GTSNPN and CDR2 SVGIG (reference sequence). The CDR3 DNA reads TGTGCTTCGGGACTAGCGGGAGGACACATTCAGTACTTC. Encoded protein: CASGLAGGHIQYF.

The V gene is TRBV4-1, the J gene TRBJ2-1, with 7 positions matching TRBD1. Germline V CDR1 and CDR2: MGHRA, YSYEKL. The V gene end was trimmed by 1 base and the J gene end by 5 bases; junction bases not matched to a gene: 5. The CDR3 consists of 15 residues. CDR3 loop: CASSQGQGVNNEQFF. The CDR3 DNA is TGCGCCAGCAGCCAAGGCCAGGGGGTAAACAATGAGCAGTTCTTC.

The rearrangement uses TRBV6-4 and TRBJ2-5, with 9 positions matching TRBD2. CDR3 length equals 15 residues. Germline CDR1 is MRHNA and CDR2 is SNTAGT. With V trimmed by 3 bases and J by 4 bases, 6 bases remained unmatched. The CDR3 here is CASSESSGVTETQYF. Here the CDR3 DNA reads TGTGCCAGCAGTGAGTCTAGCGGGGTAACAGAGACCCAGTACTTC.

CDR3 in amino acids: CAISESTRGSGETQYF. The CDR3 nucleotides are TGTGCCATCAGTGAGTCGACTCGGGGGTCGGGGGAGACCCAGTACTTC. The J gene is TRBJ2-5, the V gene TRBV10-3; a weak D match, TRBD2 (6 bases). The CDR3 consists of 16 residues. Per the germline V gene, CDR1 is ENHRY and CDR2 is SYGVKD. V was cut by 0 bases and J by 5 bases, with 16 bases left in between.

This sequence joins TRBV18 and TRBJ2-3, with TRBD1 as a possible D gene (5 bases). The V end was cut by 3 bases, the J end by 4 bases, with 11 bases between. The length of the CDR3 is 14 residues. Germline V gene lookup returns CDR1 KGHSH and CDR2 LQKENI. The CDR3 region has the DNA TGTGCCAGCTCACCGGCAGGGTGGTCAGATACGCAGTATTTT. Translating it yields CASSPAGWSDTQYF.

This sequence joins TRBV5-1 and TRBJ2-1; D is undetermined. V lost 0 bases, J lost 1 base, and 8 bases lay in between. Germline assignment: CDR1 SGHRS and CDR2 YFSETQ. The CDR3 runs 15 residues. The CDR3 DNA reads as TGCGCCAGCAGCTTGGAGCGAGGTTCCTACAATGAGCAGTTCTTC. Protein sequence: CASSLERGSYNEQFF.

This chain links TRBV7-2 with TRBJ2-3; 8 nucleotides match TRBD2. V gave up 0 bases and J gave up 2 bases; unmatched junction bases: 7. Germline V gene data show CDR1 as SGHTA and CDR2 as FQGNSA. The CDR3 sequence is 17 residues long. Here the CDR3 DNA reads TGTGCCAGCAGCTTAGCGGGGGCGGGAGGACCCACAGATACGCAGTATTTT. It encodes CASSLAGAGGPTDTQYF.

The genes are TRBV10-3 and TRBJ1-5, with 10 bases matching TRBD1. The CDR3 spans 18 residues. The germline V gene encodes CDR1 ENHRY and CDR2 SYGVKD. V gave up 0 bases and J gave up 4 bases; unmatched junction bases: 9. Here the CDR3 reads CAISESLGQGRENQPQHF. The DNA of the CDR3 is TGTGCCATCAGTGAGTCGTTGGGACAGGGGAGAGAAAATCAGCCCCAGCATTTT.